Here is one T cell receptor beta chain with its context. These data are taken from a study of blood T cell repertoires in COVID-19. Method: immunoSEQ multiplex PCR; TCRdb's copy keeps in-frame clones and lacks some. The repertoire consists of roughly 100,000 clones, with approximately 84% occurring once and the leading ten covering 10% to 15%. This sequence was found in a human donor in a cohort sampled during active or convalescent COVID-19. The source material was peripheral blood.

The DNA of the CDR3 is TGCGCCAGCAGCTTGGCCGGTGTGAGGGAGAACACTGAAGCTTTCTTT. Residues: CASSLAGVRENTEAFF. The chain combines TRBV5-1 with TRBJ1-1; D is unresolved. The CDR3 has 16 amino acids. The V and J ends lost 0 bases and 1 base respectively, with 13 bases between them. Looked up from germline, CDR1 is SGHRS and CDR2 is YFSETQ.